This is a list of T cell receptor beta chains from one sample in a study of T-cell memory formation after mild COVID-19. MiXCR was run by TCRdb on the 5' RACE reads, yielding one entry per CDR3 protein. This sample yields a few hundred thousand distinct CDR3 sequences, of which roughly a fifth are seen a single time; roughly 21% belongs to the top ten. What was sequenced was PBMCs or a T cell subset sorted from them (not recorded which). The receptors were sampled from a man younger than 35 who had mild COVID-19 (a few samples of this study predate the infection). Cell type and time point are not known. The CDR3 runs from the conserved cysteine through the conserved F or W. A D gene is named only where the DNA matches it firmly. Expanded clones are given a class, and other clones once, few, many or no size at all.

NA | TRBJ2-3 | NA | TRBV27 | 16 | TGTGCCAGCAGTAGTACAGGACCTCCGTACACAGATACGCAGTATTTT | CASSSTGPPYTDTQYF
many | TRBJ1-3 | NA | TRBV12-3/TRBV12-4 | 12 | TGTGCCAGCAGTTTGTCTGGAAACACCATATATTTT | CASSLSGNTIYF
NA | TRBJ1-1 | NA | TRBV6-1 | 13 | TGTGCCAGCGCCGGACGGGGCTTAGAGGAAGCTTTCTTT | CASAGRGLEEAFF
few | TRBJ2-3 | NA | TRBV12-3/TRBV12-4 | 13 | TGTGCCAGCAGCCCCCGGGACTTAGATACGCAGTATTTT | CASSPRDLDTQYF
NA | TRBJ2-3 | NA | TRBV6-5 | 18 | TGTGCCAGCAGTTACTCGATTCCCCTAGAGGGGGGCACAGATACGCAGTATTTT | CASSYSIPLEGGTDTQYF
many | TRBJ2-1 | TRBD1 | TRBV15 | 16 | TGTGCCACCAGCAAGGGGGCGTCTGTAGGGGTAATGGAGCAGTTCTTC | CATSKGASVGVMEQFF
NA | TRBJ2-5 | TRBD1 | TRBV24-1 | 18 | TGTGCCACCAGTGATCACCGAGACAGGGGTGGTTTCAGGGAGACCCAGTACTTC | CATSDHRDRGGFRETQYF
few | TRBJ2-3 | TRBD1 | TRBV7-2 | 16 | TGTGCCAGCAGCTTAAGTAGACAGGGAGGCACAGATACGCAGTATTTT | CASSLSRQGGTDTQYF
few | TRBJ2-5 | TRBD2 | TRBV5-1 | 16 | TGCGCCAGCAGCTATAGCGGGGGCCGTTACCAAGAGACCCAGTACTTC | CASSYSGGRYQETQYF
few | TRBJ2-1 | TRBD2 | TRBV5-1 | 15 | TGCGCCAGCAGCTTGGATGGGACTAGCGACGATGAGCAGTTCTTC | CASSLDGTSDDEQFF
NA | TRBJ1-1 | NA | TRBV4-1 | 14 | TGCGCCAGCAGCCAAGATGGGGGTTTGACTGAAGCTTTCTTT | CASSQDGGLTEAFF
few | TRBJ1-1 | NA | TRBV29-1 | 11 | TGCAGCGTCCAAGAATTCCTTGAAGCTTTCTTT | CSVQEFLEAFF
NA | TRBJ1-5 | NA | TRBV25-1 | 19 | TGTGCCAGCAGTGAATCACCCCCAACCCCCCCAGGGAGCAATCAGCCCCAGCATTTT | CASSESPPTPPGSNQPQHF
NA | TRBJ1-5 | NA | TRBV4-1 | 15 | TGCGCCAGCAGCCAAGTTAGGGACGGCAATCAGCCCCAGCATTTT | CASSQVRDGNQPQHF
few | TRBJ2-7 | TRBD1 | TRBV12-3/TRBV12-4 | 13 | TGTGCCAGCAGCTCCCGGACAGGGGCCGAGCAGTACTTC | CASSSRTGAEQYF
many | TRBJ2-2 | TRBD2 | TRBV3-1 | 16 | TGTGCCAGCAGCCAAGGTCTAGCGGGAGCAACCGGGGAGCTGTTTTTT | CASSQGLAGATGELFF
NA | TRBJ1-1 | NA | TRBV5-4 | 14 | TGTGCCAGCAGATGGGTGGAAGGGGACACTGAAGCTTTCTTT | CASRWVEGDTEAFF
NA | TRBJ1-4 | TRBD1 | TRBV6-5 | 13 | TGTGCCAGCAGCAGGGGGGGTAATGAAAAACTGTTTTTT | CASSRGGNEKLFF
NA | TRBJ2-5 | NA | TRBV9 | 14 | TGTGCCAGCAGCCCGAGAGTAACGCAAGAGACCCAGTACTTC | CASSPRVTQETQYF
NA | TRBJ1-3 | TRBD1 | TRBV7-9 | 15 | TGTGCCAGCAGCTTAAAGGGCAGGGGGCCGAACACCATATATTTT | CASSLKGRGPNTIYF
NA | TRBJ2-6 | NA | TRBV15 | 17 | TGTGCCACCAGCAGAGAACGCCTCGGGTATGGGGCCAACGTCCTGACTTTC | CATSRERLGYGANVLTF
NA | TRBJ1-2 | NA | TRBV9 | 16 | TGTGCCAGCAGCACATCTCCGGATCCGGGCGGCTATGGCTACACCTTC | CASSTSPDPGGYGYTF
few | TRBJ1-5 | NA | TRBV7-8 | 15 | TGTGCCAGCAGCTTAGTGGGACAAAGCAATCAGCCCCAGCATTTT | CASSLVGQSNQPQHF
few | TRBJ1-5 | NA | TRBV12-3/TRBV12-4 | 13 | TGTGCCAGCACCATCGGGGGGAATCAGCCCCAGCATTTT | CASTIGGNQPQHF
NA | TRBJ1-1 | NA | TRBV5-1 | 16 | TGCGCCAGCAGCTTGGCTCGGGACGGATTGAACACTGAAGCTTTCTTT | CASSLARDGLNTEAFF
few | TRBJ2-1 | NA | TRBV7-3 | 14 | TGTGCCAGCAGCTTAGGCGGACAGAGGGTTGAGCAGTTCTTC | CASSLGGQRVEQFF
few | TRBJ2-2 | TRBD1 | TRBV4-3 | 16 | TGCGCCAGCAGCCAAGAGAGGACAGGGAGGACCGGGGAGCTGTTTTTT | CASSQERTGRTGELFF
NA | TRBJ2-2 | NA | TRBV3-1 | 14 | TGTGCCAGCAGCCAAGACCCAAACACCGGGGAGCTGTTTTTT | CASSQDPNTGELFF
few | TRBJ2-5 | NA | TRBV30 | 13 | TGTGCCTGGAGTCTGGGCGGGGAAGAGACCCAGTACTTC | CAWSLGGEETQYF
few | TRBJ2-3 | NA | TRBV5-1 | 13 | TGCGCCAGCCCCGGACGGGCCCCAGATACGCAGTATTTT | CASPGRAPDTQYF
NA | TRBJ1-2 | NA | TRBV12-3/TRBV12-4 | 11 | TGTGCCAGCAGTTTCAGTCTTGGCTACACCTTC | CASSFSLGYTF
NA | TRBJ1-4 | NA | TRBV5-6 | 17 | TGTGCCAGCAGCATTGCAAGGAAGGGATGGACTAATGAAAAACTGTTTTTT | CASSIARKGWTNEKLFF
NA | TRBJ1-5 | NA | TRBV7-8 | 13 | TGTGCCAGCAGCCGGGAGATAGGTCAGCCCCAGCATTTT | CASSREIGQPQHF
NA | TRBJ2-1 | TRBD2 | TRBV10-3 | 16 | TGTGCCATCAATCAGGAGCGGGGGGGCTTACACAATGAGCAGTTCTTC | CAINQERGGLHNEQFF
NA | TRBJ1-1 | NA | TRBV10-2 | 14 | TGCGCCAGCAACCTAGCGGGGGGAGAGACTGAAGCTTTCTTT | CASNLAGGETEAFF
NA | TRBJ1-3 | TRBD1 | TRBV7-9 | 16 | TGTGCCAGCAGCTTAGCGGACTACAGGGGTGGAAACACCATATATTTT | CASSLADYRGGNTIYF
few | TRBJ2-5 | NA | TRBV30 | 13 | TGTGCCTCGGAGGCTAGCGTAGAAGAGACCCAGTACTTC | CASEASVEETQYF
few | TRBJ2-1 | TRBD1 | TRBV12-3/TRBV12-4 | 15 | TGTGCCAGCAGTTTAGGGACAGGGGAACACAATGAGCAGTTCTTC | CASSLGTGEHNEQFF
NA | TRBJ1-1 | TRBD1 | TRBV7-2 | 16 | TGTGCCAGCAGCTCCTCCTGGACAGGGTTGAACACTGAAGCTTTCTTT | CASSSSWTGLNTEAFF
NA | TRBJ1-1 | NA | TRBV4-3 | 16 | TGCGCCAGCAGCCAGGATCTCTGGGGACCAGACACTGAAGCTTTCTTT | CASSQDLWGPDTEAFF
NA | TRBJ2-7 | TRBD2 | TRBV7-2 | 17 | TGTGCCAGCAGCCGAGGACTAGCGGGCACCTTCTCCTACGAGCAGTACTTC | CASSRGLAGTFSYEQYF
many | TRBJ1-2 | NA | TRBV4-3 | 15 | TGCGCCAGCAGCCCGCGACAGCAGAGAGGCTATGGCTACACCTTC | CASSPRQQRGYGYTF
few | TRBJ1-2 | NA | TRBV12-3/TRBV12-4 | 12 | TGTGCCAGCAATTTCCAGGGAGGCGGCTACACCTTC | CASNFQGGGYTF
few | TRBJ1-2 | TRBD1 | TRBV28 | 14 | TGTGCCAGCACCACTCAGGGGGCAAGAGTGGGCTACACCTTC | CASTTQGARVGYTF
NA | TRBJ2-3 | TRBD2 | TRBV5-1 | 15 | TGCGCCAGCAGATCTAGCGGGGGGCTCACAGATACGCAGTATTTT | CASRSSGGLTDTQYF
NA | TRBJ1-6 | NA | TRBV4-1 | 14 | TGCGCCAGCAGCCCCCGGGGAGTCAACTCACCCCTCCACTTC | CASSPRGVNSPLHF
NA | TRBJ2-2 | NA | TRBV6-2/TRBV6-3 | 15 | TGTGCCAGCACCAAGCCGGGTTTCTCCACCGGGGAGCTGTTTTTT | CASTKPGFSTGELFF
NA | TRBJ1-3 | NA | TRBV7-2 | 14 | TGTGCCAGCAGCGAGGTTGTCTCTGGAAACACCATATATTTT | CASSEVVSGNTIYF
NA | TRBJ1-2 | NA | TRBV15 | 14 | TGTGCCACCAGCAGAGTTCCGATATCTCGTGGCTACACCTTC | CATSRVPISRGYTF